The entry that follows covers one T cell receptor (beta chain) sequence. What it binds is unknown. The data belong to a study of shared clonotypes between healthy human individuals. CD45RO-negative, CCR7-positively selected cells formed the naive CD8 fraction, excluding terminally differentiated effector memory CD45RA+ cells. Germline CDR1 reads LGHNA; CDR2 reads YSLEER. This CDR3 spans 16 amino acids. V lost 0 bases and J 0 bases, leaving 11 bases between the germline ends. Study results and limitations: Approximately 4.6% of naive CD4 clonotypes were common to several donors. Generation of non-shared clonotypes was less probable than generation of clonotypes shared by all four donors.

Genomic DNA of each subset was evenly split across several immunoSEQ plates. Study processing details: ImmunoSEQ supplied junction-only sequences lacking quality scores, so filtering was different. Assay: immunoSEQ multiplex PCR; the TCRdb copy retains only in-frame clones and omits some. Clonal size and the V and J genes are those of that table, whereas D and trimming came from the DNA. This table holds approximately 2,000,000 clones, around 93% found once. The sequenced material came from naive CD8+ T cells from PBMCs. The chain employs TRBV4-3 and TRBJ1-1; weak D call: TRBD1 (5 bases). The source of this sequence is a man aged 18 to 29 in good health. Some clones in this sample may be carry-over from other donors' samples. The CDR3: CASSQDGGGLNTEAFF. The CDR3 DNA reads as TGCGCCAGCAGCCAAGATGGGGGAGGGTTGAACACTGAAGCTTTCTTT.